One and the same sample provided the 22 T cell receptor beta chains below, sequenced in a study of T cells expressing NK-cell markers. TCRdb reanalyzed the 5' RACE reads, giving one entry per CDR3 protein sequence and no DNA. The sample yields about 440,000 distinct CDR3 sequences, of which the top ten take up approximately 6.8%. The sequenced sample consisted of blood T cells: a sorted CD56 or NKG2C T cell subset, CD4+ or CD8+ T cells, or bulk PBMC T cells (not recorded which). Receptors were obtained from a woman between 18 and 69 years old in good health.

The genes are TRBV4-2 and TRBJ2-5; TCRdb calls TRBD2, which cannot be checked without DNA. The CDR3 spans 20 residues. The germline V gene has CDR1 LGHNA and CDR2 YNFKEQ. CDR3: CASSQPLAGAIDRYQETQYF.

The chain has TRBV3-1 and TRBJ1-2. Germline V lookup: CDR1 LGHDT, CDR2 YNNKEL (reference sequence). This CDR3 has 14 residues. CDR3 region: CASSQEPQVYGYTF.

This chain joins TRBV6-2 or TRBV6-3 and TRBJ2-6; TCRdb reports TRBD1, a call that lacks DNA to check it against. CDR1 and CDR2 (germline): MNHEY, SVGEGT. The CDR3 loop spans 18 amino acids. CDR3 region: CASSYETGVEWGANVLTF.

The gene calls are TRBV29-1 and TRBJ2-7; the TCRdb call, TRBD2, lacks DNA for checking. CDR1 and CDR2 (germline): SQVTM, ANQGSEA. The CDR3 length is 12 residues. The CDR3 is CSVDWGRDEQYF.

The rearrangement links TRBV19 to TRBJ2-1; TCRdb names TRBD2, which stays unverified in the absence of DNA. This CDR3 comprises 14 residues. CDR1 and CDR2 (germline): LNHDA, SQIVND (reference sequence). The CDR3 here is CASSIRVAANEQFF.

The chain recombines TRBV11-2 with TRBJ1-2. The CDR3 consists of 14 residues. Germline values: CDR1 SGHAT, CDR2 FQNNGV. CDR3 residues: CASSSGGINYGYTF.

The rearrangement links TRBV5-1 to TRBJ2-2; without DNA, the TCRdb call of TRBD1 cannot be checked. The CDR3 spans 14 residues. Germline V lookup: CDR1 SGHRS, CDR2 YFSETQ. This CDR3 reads CATTGDRSTGELFF. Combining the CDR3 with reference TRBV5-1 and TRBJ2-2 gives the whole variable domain KAGVTQTPRYLIKTRGQQVTLSCSPISGHRSVSWYQQTPGQGLQFLFEYFSETQRNKGNFPGRFSGRQFSNSRSEMNVSTLELGDSALYLCATTGDRSTGELFFGEGSRLTVL.

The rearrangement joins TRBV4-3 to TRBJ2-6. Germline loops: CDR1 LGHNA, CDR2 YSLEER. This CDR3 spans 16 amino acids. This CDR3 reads CASSQAEFAGANVLTF.

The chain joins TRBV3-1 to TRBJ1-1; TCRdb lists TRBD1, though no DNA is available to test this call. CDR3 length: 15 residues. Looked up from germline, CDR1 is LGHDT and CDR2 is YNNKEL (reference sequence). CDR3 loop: CASSRGQGMNTEAFF.

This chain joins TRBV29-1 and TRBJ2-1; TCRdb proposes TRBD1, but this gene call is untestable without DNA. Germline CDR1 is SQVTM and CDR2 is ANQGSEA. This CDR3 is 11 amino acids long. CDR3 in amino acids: CSAPGGAEKFF.

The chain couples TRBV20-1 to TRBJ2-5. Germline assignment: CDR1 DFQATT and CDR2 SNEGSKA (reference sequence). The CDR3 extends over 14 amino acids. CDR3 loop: CSASILAGQETQYF.

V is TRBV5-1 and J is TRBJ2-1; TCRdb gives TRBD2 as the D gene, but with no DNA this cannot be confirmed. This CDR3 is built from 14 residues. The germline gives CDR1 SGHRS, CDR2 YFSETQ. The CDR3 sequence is CASSLGTRLNEQFF. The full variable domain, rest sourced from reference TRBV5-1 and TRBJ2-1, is KAGVTQTPRYLIKTRGQQVTLSCSPISGHRSVSWYQQTPGQGLQFLFEYFSETQRNKGNFPGRFSGRQFSNSRSEMNVSTLELGDSALYLCASSLGTRLNEQFFGPGTRLTVL.

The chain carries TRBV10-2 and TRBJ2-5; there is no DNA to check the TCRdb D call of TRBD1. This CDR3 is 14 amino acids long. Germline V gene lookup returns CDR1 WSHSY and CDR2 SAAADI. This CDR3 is CASNRDQGDETQYF.

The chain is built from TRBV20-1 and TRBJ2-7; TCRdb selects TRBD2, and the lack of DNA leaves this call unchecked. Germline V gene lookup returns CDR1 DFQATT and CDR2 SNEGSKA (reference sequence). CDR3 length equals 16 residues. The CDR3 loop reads CSARGLTSGYPYEQYF.

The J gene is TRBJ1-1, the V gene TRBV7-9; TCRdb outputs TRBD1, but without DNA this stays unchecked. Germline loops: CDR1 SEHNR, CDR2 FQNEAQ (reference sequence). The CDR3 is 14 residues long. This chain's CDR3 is CASSSNQGNTEAFF.

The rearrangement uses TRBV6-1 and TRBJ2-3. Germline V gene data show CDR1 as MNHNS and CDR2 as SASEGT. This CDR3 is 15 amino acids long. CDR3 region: CASSPVGASTDTQYF.

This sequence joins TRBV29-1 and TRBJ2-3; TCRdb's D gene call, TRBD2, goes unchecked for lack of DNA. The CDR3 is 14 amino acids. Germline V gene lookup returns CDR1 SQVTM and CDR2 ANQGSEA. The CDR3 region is CSVDEKGGADTQYF.

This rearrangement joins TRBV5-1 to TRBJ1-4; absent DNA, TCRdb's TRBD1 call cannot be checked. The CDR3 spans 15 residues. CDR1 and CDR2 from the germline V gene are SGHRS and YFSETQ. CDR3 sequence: CASSLDGTDNEKLFF.

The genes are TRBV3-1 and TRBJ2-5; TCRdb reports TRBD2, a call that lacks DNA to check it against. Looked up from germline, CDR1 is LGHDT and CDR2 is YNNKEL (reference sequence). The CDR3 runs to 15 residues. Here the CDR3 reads CASSQAVAGEETQYF.

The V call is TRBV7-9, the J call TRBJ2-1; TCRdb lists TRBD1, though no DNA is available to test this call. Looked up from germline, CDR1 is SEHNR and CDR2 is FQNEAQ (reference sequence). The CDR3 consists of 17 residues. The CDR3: CASSLAGGPSSYNEQFF.

The CDR3 region is CSAPLNRQHARWANVLTF. V usage is TRBV20-1 and J usage is TRBJ2-6; with no DNA, the TCRdb D assignment of TRBD1 cannot be verified. The CDR3 spans 18 residues. The germline V gene encodes CDR1 DFQATT and CDR2 SNEGSKA (reference sequence).

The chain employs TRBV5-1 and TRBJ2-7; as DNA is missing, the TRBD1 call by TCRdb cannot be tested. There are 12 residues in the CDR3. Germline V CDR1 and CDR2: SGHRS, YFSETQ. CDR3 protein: CASSTPGGKQYF.